This TCR beta chain was observed in a study of cytomegalovirus exposure and HLA in healthy donors. As for the study in general: A subsequent analysis stated that the 120 or so validation repertoires were run on the same platform as the approximately 700 first-cohort repertoires.

This CDR3 is 12 amino acids long. Trimming took 4 bases from V and 2 from J, leaving 8 bases between them. Per the germline V gene, CDR1 is SQVTM and CDR2 is ANQGSEA. Sequencing used immunoSEQ multiplex PCR; TCRdb keeps in-frame clones, though not all of them. Counted here are about 140,000 clones, around nine tenths occurring once; the ten biggest clones make up approximately 8.7%. The source material was PBMCs. This chain connects TRBV29-1 to TRBJ2-5; TRBD1 might be the D (6 bases). This TCR derives from a man between 18 and 29 years old in good health and CMV-seropositive. The CDR3 loop reads CSVATGQETQYF. CDR3 sequence (DNA): TGCAGCGTTGCGACAGGACAAGAGACCCAGTACTTC. Drawing the rest from reference TRBV29-1 and TRBJ2-5, the complete variable domain is SAVISQKPSRDICQRGTSLTIQCQVDSQVTMMFWYRQQPGQSLTLIATANQGSEATYESGFVIDKFPISRPNLTFSTLTVSNMSPEDSSIYLCSVATGQETQYFGPGTRLLVL.